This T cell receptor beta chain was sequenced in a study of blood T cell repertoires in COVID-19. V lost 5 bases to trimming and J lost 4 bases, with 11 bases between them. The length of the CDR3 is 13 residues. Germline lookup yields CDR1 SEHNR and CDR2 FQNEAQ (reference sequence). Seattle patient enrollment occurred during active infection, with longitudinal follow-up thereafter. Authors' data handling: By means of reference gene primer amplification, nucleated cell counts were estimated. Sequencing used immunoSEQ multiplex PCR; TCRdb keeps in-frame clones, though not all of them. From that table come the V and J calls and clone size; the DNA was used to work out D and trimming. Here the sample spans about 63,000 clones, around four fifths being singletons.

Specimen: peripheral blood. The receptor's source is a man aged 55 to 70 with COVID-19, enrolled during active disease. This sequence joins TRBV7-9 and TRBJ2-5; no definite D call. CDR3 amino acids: CASSPSLLETQYF. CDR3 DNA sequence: TGTGCCAGCAGCCCCTCCCTTTTAGAGACCCAGTACTTC.